This T cell receptor (beta chain) was observed in a study of PD-L1 blockade in urothelial cancer. Study-wide context: Prior regimens of chemotherapy numbered 0 to 3 per patient.

The table came from immunoSEQ multiplex PCR; TCRdb's copy has only in-frame clones and leaves some out. The table has about 37,000 clones, 84% seen once; the top ten hold roughly 14%. The table lists this clone with a few counts. The target antigen is unknown. Whole-study findings and limits: Prediction of better survival came from below-median pretreatment blood TCR clonality.

The germline gives CDR1 SGHTA, CDR2 FQGNSA. The CDR3 runs to 13 residues. V was trimmed by 5 bases and J by 3 bases, leaving 11 bases between them. Sample time point: pretreatment peripheral blood. The chain employs TRBV7-2 and TRBJ2-7, with D hard to call. This receptor was identified in a man aged 55 to 70 with urothelial cancer. The specimen was PBMCs, collected around atezolizumab (anti-PD-L1) treatment. CDR3 DNA sequence: TGTGCCAGCAGCCCTTTCGCCTACTACGAGCAGTACTTC. It codes for CASSPFAYYEQYF.